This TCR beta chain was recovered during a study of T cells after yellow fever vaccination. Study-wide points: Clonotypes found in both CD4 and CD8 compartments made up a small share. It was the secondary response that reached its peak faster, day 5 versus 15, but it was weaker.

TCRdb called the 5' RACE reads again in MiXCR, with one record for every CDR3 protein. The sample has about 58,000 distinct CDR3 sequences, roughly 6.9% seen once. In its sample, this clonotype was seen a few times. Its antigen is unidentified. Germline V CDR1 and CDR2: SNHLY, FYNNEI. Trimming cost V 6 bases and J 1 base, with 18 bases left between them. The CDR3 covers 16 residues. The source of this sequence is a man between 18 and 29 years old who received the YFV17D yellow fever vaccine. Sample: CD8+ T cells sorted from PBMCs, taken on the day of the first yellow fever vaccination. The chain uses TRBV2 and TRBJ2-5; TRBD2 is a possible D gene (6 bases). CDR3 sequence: CASSPRSSGVQETQYF. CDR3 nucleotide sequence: TGTGCCAGCAGCCCCAGATCATCGGGGGTCCAAGAGACCCAGTACTTC.